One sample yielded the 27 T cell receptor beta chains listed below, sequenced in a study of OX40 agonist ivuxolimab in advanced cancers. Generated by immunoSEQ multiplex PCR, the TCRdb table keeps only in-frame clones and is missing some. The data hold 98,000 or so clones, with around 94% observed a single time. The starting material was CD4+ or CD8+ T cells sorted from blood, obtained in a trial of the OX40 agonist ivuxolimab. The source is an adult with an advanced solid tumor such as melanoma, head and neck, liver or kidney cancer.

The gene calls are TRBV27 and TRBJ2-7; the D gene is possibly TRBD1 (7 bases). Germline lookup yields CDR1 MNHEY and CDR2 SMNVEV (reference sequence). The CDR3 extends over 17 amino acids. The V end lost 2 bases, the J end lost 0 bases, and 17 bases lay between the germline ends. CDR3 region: CASSLGQGGFRSYEQYF. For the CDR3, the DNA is TGTGCCAGCAGTTTAGGGCAGGGGGGTTTCCGCTCCTACGAGCAGTACTTC.

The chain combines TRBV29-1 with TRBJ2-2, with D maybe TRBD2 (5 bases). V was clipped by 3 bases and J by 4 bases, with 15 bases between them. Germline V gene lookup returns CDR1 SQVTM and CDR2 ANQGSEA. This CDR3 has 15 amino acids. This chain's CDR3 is CSVESPRARTGELFF. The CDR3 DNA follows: TGCAGCGTTGAGAGCCCGAGGGCCCGCACCGGGGAGCTGTTTTTT.

The DNA of the CDR3 is TGTGCCAGCAGCAAAGGGGGGCCCTTGTCCCACTATGGCTACACCTTC. Its protein is CASSKGGPLSHYGYTF. The V and J genes are TRBV21-1 and TRBJ1-2; no check of the table's D call, TRBD1, against the DNA was made. TRBV21-1 is assigned pseudogene status. This CDR3 comprises 16 residues.

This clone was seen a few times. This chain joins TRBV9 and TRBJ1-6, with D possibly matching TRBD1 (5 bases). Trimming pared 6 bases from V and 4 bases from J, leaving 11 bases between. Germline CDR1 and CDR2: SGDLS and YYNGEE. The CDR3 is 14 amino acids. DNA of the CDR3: TGTGCCAGCACCACAGGAGCGTATAATTCACCCCTCCACTTT. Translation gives CASTTGAYNSPLHF.

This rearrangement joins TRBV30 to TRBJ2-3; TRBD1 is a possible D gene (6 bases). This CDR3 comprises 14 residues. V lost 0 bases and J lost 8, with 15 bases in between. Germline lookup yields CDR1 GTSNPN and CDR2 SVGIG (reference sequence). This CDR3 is CAWSVPGVAGTQYF. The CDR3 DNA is TGTGCCTGGAGTGTACCAGGGGTGGCGGGTACGCAGTATTTT.

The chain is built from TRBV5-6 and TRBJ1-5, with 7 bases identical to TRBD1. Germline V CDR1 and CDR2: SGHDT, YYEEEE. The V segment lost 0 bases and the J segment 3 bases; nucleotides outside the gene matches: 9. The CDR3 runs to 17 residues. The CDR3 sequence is CASSLAGARGYNQPQHF. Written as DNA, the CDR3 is TGTGCCAGCAGCTTGGCCGGGGCCAGGGGGTACAATCAGCCCCAGCATTTT. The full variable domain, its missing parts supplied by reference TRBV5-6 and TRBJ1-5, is DAGVTQSPTHLIKTRGQQVTLRCSPKSGHDTVSWYQQALGQGPQFIFQYYEEEERQRGNFPDRFSGHQFPNYSSELNVNALLLGDSALYLCASSLAGARGYNQPQHFGDGTRLSIL.

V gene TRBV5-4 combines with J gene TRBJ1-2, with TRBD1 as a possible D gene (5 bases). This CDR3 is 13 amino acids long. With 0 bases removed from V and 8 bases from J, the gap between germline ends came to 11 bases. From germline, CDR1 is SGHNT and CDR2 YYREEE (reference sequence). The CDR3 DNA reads TGTGCCAGCAGCTTGGTTACCTGGGGCGGCTACACCTTC. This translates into CASSLVTWGGYTF.

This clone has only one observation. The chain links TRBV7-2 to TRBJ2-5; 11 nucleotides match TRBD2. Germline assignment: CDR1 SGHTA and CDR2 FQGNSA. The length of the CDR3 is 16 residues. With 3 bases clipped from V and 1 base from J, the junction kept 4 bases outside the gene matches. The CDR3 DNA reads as TGTGCCAGCAGCTTCGGGACTAGCGGTTTCCAAGAGACCCAGTACTTC. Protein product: CASSFGTSGFQETQYF.

This chain's CDR3 is CASSIDYGTRYTDTQYF. CDR3 DNA sequence: TGTGCCAGTAGTATAGATTACGGGACTAGATATACAGATACGCAGTATTTT. The J gene is TRBJ2-3, the V gene TRBV19; 8 bases fit TRBD2. The CDR3 consists of 17 residues. V shed 0 bases, J shed 3 bases, and the junction held 8 bases outside the gene matches. Germline CDR1 is LNHDA and CDR2 is SQIVND (reference sequence).

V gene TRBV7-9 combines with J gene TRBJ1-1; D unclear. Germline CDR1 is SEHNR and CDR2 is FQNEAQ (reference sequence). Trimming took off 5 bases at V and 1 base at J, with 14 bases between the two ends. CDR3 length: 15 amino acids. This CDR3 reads CASSPPPGSNTEAFF. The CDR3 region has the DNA TGTGCCAGCAGCCCCCCGCCAGGATCGAACACTGAAGCTTTCTTT. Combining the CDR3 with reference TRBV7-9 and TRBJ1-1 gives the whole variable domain DTGVSQNPRHKITKRGQNVTFRCDPISEHNRLYWYRQTLGQGPEFLTYFQNEAQLEKSRLLSDRFSAERPKGSFSTLEIQRTEQGDSAMYLCASSPPPGSNTEAFFGQGTRLTVV.

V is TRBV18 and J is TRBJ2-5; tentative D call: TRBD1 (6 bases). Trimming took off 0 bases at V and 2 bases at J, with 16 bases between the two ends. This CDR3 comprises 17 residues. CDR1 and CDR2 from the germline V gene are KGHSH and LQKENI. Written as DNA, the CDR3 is TGTGCCAGCTCACCACCGAGTGGACAGATGCAGCAAGAGACCCAGTACTTC. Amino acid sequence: CASSPPSGQMQQETQYF.

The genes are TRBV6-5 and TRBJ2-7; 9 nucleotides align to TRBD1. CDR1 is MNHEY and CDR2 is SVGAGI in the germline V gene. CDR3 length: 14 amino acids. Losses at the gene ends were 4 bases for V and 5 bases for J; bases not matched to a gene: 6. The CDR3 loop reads CASSSGQGVDEQYF. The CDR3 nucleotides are TGTGCCAGCAGTTCGGGACAGGGCGTCGACGAGCAGTACTTC.

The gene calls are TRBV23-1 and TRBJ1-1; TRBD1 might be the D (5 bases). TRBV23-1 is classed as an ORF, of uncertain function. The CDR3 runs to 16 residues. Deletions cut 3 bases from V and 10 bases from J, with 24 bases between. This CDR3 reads CASSHPNGTPLLGAFF. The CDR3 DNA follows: TGCGCCAGCAGTCACCCGAACGGGACTCCTCTACTCGGAGCTTTCTTT.

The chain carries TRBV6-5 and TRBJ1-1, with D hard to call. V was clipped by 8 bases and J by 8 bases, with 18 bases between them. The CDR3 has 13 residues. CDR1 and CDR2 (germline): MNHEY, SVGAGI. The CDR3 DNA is TGTGCCAGCGTCGCTGCGGGGATAAGGGAAGCTTTCTTT. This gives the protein CASVAAGIREAFF.

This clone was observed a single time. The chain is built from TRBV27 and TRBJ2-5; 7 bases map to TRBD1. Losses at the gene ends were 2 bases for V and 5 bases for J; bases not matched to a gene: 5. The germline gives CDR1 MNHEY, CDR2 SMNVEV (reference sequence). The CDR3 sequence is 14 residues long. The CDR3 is CASSLDRDWETQYF. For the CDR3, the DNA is TGTGCCAGCAGTTTAGACAGGGATTGGGAGACCCAGTACTTC.

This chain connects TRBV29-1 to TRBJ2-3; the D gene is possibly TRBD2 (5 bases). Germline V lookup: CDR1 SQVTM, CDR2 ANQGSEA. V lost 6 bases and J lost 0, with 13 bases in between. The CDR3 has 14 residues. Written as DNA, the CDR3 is TGCAGCGTGGGTGGCTCGGGGAGCACAGATACGCAGTATTTT. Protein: CSVGGSGSTDTQYF.

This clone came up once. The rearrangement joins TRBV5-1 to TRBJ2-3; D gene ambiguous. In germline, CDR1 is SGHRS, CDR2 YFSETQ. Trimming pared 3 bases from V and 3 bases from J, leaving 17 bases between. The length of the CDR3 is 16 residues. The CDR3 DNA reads TGCGCCAGCAGCTCGGGTGCCGGGCCGGAAACAGATACGCAGTATTTT. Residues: CASSSGAGPETDTQYF.

CDR3 coding DNA: TGTGCCAGCAGCCAGAACAGGGGGCTAGATGAAAAACTGTTTTTT. Translation: CASSQNRGLDEKLFF. The chain couples TRBV5-4 to TRBJ1-4; 9 bases are shared with TRBD1. The CDR3 length is 15 residues. Trimming at V came to 4 bases and at J to 6 bases, leaving 7 bases not matched to a gene. Germline V gene data show CDR1 as SGHNT and CDR2 as YYREEE (reference sequence).

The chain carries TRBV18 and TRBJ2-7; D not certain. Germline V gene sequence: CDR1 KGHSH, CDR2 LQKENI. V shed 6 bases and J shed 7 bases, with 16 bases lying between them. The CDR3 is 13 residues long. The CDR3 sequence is CASSASTQREQYF. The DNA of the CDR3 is TGTGCCAGCTCCGCATCTACACAGCGTGAGCAGTACTTC.

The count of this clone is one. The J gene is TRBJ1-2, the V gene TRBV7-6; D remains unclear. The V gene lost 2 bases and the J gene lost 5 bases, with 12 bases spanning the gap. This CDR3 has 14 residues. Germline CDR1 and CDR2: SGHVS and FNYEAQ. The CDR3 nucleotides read TGTGCCAGCAGCTTAACACGACTGGGATATGGCTACACCTTC. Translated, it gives CASSLTRLGYGYTF.

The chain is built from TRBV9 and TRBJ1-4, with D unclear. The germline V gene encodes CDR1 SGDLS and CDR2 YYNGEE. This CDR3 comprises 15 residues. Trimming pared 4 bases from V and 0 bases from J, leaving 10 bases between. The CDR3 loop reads CASSPRLATNEKLFF. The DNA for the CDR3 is TGTGCCAGCAGCCCTCGGCTTGCAACTAATGAAAAACTGTTTTTT.

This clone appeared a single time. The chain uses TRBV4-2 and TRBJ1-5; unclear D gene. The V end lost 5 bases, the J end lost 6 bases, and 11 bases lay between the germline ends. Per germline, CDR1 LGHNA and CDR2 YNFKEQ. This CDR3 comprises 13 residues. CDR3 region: CASSFDGLQPQHF. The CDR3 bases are TGTGCCAGCAGCTTCGACGGGCTTCAGCCCCAGCATTTT.

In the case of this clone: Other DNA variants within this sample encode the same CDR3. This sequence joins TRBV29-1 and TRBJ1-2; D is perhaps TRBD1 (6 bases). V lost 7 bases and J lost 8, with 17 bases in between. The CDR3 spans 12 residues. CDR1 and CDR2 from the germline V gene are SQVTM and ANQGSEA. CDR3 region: CSARGGSVGYTF. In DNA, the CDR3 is TGCAGCGCGAGGGGGGGGTCGGTCGGCTACACCTTC.

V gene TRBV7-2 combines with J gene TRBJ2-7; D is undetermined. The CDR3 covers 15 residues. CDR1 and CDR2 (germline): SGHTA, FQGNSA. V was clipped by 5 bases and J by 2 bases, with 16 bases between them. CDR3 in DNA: TGTGCCAGCAGCCGCGGCGGCGGAACCACCTACGAGCAGTACTTC. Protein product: CASSRGGGTTYEQYF. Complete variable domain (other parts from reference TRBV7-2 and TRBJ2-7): GAGVSQSPSNKVTEKGKDVELRCDPISGHTALYWYRQSLGQGLEFLIYFQGNSAPDKSGLPSDRFSAERTGGSVSTLTIQRTQQEDSAVYLCASSRGGGTTYEQYFGPGTRLTVT.

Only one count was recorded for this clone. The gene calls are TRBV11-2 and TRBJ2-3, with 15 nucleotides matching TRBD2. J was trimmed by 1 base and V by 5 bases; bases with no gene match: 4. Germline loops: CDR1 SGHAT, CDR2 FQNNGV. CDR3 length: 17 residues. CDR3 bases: TGTGCCAGCAGCCCGAGGACTAGCGGGAGGGGCACAGATACGCAGTATTTT. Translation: CASSPRTSGRGTDTQYF. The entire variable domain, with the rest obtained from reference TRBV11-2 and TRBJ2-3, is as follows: EAGVAQSPRYKIIEKRQSVAFWCNPISGHATLYWYQQILGQGPKLLIQFQNNGVVDDSQLPKDRFSAERLKGVDSTLKIQPAKLEDSAVYLCASSPRTSGRGTDTQYFGPGTRLTVL.

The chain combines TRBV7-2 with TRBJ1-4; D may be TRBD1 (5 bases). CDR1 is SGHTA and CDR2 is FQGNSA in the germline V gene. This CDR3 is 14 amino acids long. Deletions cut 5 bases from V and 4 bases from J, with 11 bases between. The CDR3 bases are TGTGCCAGCAGCCGGGACGGGGTTAATGAAAAACTGTTTTTT. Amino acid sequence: CASSRDGVNEKLFF.

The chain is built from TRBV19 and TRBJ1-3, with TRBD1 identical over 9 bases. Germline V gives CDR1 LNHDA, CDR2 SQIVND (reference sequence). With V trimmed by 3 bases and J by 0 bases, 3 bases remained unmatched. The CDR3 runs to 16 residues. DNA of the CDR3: TGTGCCAGTAGTATCGGGACAGGGAACTCTGGAAACACCATATATTTT. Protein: CASSIGTGNSGNTIYF.